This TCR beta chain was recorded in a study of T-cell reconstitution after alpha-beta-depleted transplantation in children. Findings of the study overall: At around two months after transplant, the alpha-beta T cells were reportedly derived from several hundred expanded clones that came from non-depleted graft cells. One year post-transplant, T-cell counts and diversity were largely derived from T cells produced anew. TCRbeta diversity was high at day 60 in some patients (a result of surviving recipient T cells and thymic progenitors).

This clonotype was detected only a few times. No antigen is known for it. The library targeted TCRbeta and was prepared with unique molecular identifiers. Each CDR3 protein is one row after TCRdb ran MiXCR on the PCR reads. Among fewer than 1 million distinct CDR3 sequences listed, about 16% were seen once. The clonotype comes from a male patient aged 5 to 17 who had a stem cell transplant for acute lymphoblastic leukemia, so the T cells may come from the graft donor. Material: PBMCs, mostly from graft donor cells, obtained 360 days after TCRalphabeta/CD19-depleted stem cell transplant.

In DNA, the CDR3 is TGTGCCAGCTCACCATTTCTCCAACTAGGTGCAGATACGCAGTATTTT. Translating gives CASSPFLQLGADTQYF. V and J are TRBV18 and TRBJ2-3; D is perhaps TRBD2 (5 bases). Germline assignment: CDR1 KGHSH and CDR2 LQKENI. The CDR3 is made up of 16 amino acids. The V and J ends lost 2 bases and 4 bases respectively, with 16 bases between them.